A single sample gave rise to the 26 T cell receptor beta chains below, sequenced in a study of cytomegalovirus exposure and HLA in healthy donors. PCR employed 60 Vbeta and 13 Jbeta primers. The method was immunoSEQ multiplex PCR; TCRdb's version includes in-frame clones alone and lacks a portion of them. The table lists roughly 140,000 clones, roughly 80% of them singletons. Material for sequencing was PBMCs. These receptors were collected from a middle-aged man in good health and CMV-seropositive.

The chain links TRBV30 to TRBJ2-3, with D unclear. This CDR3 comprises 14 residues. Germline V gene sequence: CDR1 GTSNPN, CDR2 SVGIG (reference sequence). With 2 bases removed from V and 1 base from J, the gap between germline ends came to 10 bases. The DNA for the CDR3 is TGTGCCTGGAGTTCGGGTATGGGCACAGATACGCAGTATTTT. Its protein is CAWSSGMGTDTQYF.

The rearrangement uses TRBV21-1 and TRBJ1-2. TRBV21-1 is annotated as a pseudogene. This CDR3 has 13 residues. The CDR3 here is CASSKATVYGYTF. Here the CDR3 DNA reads TGTGCCAGCAGCAAAGCTACGGTCTATGGCTACACCTTC.

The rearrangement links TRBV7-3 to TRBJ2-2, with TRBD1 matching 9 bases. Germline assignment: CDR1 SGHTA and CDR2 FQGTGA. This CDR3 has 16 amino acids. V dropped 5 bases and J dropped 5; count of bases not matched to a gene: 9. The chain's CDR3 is CASSLGVGTGTGELFF. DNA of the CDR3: TGTGCCAGCAGCCTGGGGGTAGGGACAGGGACCGGGGAGCTGTTTTTT.

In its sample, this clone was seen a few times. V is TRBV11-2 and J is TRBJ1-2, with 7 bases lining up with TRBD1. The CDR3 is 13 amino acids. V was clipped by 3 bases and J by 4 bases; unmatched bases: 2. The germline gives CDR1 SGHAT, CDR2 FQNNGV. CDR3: CASSFEGAYGYTF. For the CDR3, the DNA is TGTGCCAGCAGCTTCGAGGGGGCCTATGGCTACACCTTC.

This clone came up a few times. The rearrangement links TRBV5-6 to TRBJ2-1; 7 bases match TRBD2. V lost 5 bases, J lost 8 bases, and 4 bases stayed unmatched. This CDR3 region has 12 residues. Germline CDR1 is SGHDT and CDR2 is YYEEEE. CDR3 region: CASSSGGYEQFF. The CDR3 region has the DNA TGTGCCAGCAGTTCCGGGGGGTATGAGCAGTTCTTC. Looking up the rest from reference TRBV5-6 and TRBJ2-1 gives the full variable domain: DAGVTQSPTHLIKTRGQQVTLRCSPKSGHDTVSWYQQALGQGPQFIFQYYEEEERQRGNFPDRFSGHQFPNYSSELNVNALLLGDSALYLCASSSGGYEQFFGPGTRLTVL.

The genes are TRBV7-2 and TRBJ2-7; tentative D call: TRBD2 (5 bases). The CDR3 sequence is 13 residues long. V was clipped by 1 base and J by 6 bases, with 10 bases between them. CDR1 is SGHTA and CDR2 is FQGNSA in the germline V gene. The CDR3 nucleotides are TGTGCCAGCAGCTTAGAGGTGGACTCCGAGCAGTACTTC. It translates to CASSLEVDSEQYF.

The CDR3 bases are TGTGCCAGCAGCTTAGCACAATTGGACAGGGAGGCCAAAAACATTCAGTACTTC. Amino acids: CASSLAQLDREAKNIQYF. The chain couples TRBV7-9 to TRBJ2-4; 8 nucleotides match TRBD1. This CDR3 is built from 18 residues. Per the germline V gene, CDR1 is SEHNR and CDR2 is FQNEAQ (reference sequence). The J segment lost 1 base and the V segment lost 0 bases, leaving 8 bases of the junction unmatched.

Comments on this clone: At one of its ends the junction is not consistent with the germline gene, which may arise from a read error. CDR3 sequence: CASSSTGASGNTIYF. CDR3 DNA sequence: TGTGCCAGCAGCTCCACAGGGGCTTCTGGGAACACCATATATTTT. The chain is built from TRBV7-9 and TRBJ1-3; 7 bases map to TRBD1. CDR3 length equals 15 residues. CDR1 and CDR2 from the germline V gene are SEHNR and FQNEAQ (reference sequence).

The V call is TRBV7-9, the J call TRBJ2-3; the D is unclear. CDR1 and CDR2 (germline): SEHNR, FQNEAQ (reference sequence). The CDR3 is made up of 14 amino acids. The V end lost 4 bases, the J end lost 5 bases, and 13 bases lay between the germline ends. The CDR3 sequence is CASSSSASRDTQYF. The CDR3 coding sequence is TGTGCCAGCAGCTCATCAGCGTCTCGAGATACGCAGTATTTT. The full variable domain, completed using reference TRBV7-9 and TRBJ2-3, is DTGVSQNPRHKITKRGQNVTFRCDPISEHNRLYWYRQTLGQGPEFLTYFQNEAQLEKSRLLSDRFSAERPKGSFSTLEIQRTEQGDSAMYLCASSSSASRDTQYFGPGTRLTVL.

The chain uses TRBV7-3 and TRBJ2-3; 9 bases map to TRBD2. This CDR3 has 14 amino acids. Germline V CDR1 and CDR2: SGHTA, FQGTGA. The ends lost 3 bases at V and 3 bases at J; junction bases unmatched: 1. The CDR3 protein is CASSFSGRTDTQYF. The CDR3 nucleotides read TGTGCCAGCAGCTTTAGCGGGAGAACAGATACGCAGTATTTT.

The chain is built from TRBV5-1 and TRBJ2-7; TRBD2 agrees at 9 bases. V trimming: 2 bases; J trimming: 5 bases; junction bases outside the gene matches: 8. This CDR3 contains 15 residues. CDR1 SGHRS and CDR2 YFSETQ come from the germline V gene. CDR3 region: CASSFPLAGFDEQYF. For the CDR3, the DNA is TGCGCCAGCAGCTTCCCTCTAGCGGGATTCGACGAGCAGTACTTC.

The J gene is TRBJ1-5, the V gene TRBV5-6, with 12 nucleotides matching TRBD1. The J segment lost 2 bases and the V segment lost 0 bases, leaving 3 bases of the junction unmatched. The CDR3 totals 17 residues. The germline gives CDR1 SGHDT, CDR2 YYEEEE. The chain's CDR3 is CASSLAGQGAGNQPQHF. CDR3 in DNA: TGTGCCAGCAGCTTGGCGGGACAGGGGGCCGGCAATCAGCCCCAGCATTTT. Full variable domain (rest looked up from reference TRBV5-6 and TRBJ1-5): DAGVTQSPTHLIKTRGQQVTLRCSPKSGHDTVSWYQQALGQGPQFIFQYYEEEERQRGNFPDRFSGHQFPNYSSELNVNALLLGDSALYLCASSLAGQGAGNQPQHFGDGTRLSIL.

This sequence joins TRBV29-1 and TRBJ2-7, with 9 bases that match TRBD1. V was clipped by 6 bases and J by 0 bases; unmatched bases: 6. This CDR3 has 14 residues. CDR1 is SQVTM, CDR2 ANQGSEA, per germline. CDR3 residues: CSVAGTGHSYEQYF. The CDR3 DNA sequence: TGCAGCGTGGCCGGGACAGGGCACTCCTACGAGCAGTACTTC.

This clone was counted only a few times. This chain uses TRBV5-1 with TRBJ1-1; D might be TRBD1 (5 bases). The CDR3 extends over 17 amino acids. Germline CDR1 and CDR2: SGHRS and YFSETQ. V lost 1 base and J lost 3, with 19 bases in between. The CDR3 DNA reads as TGCGCCAGCAGCTTGTATGGTCACAGGAACGAAGACACTGAAGCTTTCTTT. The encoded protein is CASSLYGHRNEDTEAFF.

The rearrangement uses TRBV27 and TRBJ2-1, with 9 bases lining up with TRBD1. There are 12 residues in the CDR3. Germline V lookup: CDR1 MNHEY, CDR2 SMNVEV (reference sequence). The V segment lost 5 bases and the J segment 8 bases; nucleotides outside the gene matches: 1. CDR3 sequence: CASSHRGHEQFF. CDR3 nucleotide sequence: TGTGCCAGCAGTCACAGGGGGCATGAGCAGTTCTTC.

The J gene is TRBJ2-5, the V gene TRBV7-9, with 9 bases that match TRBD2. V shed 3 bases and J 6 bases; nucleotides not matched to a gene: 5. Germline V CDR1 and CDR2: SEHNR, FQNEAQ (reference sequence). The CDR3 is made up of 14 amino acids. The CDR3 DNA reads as TGTGCCAGCAGCTTTTTAGCGGGGGACAAGACCCAGTACTTC. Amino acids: CASSFLAGDKTQYF.

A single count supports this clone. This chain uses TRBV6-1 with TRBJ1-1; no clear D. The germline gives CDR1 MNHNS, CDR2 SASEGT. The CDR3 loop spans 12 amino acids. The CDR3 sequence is CATEGRITEAFF. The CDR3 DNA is TGTGCGACCGAGGGCAGGATCACTGAAGCTTTCTTT.

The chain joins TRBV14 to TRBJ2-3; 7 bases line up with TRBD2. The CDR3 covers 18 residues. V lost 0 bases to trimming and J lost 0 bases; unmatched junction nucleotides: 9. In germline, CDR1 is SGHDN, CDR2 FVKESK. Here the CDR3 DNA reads TGTGCCAGCAGCCAAGAAAAATCCGGGAGGACTAGCACAGATACGCAGTATTTT. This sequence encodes CASSQEKSGRTSTDTQYF.

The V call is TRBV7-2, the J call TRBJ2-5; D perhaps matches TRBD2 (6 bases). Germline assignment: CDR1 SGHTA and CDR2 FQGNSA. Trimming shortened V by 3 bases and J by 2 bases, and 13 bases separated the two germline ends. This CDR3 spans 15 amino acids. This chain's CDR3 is CASSLGLLLQETQYF. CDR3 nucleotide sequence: TGTGCCAGCAGCTTGGGACTCTTATTACAAGAGACCCAGTACTTC.

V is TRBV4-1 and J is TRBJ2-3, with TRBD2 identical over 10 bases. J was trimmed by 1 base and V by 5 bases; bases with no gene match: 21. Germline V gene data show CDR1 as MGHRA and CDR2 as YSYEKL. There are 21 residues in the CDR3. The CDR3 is CASSTPRGREREGRGTDTQYF. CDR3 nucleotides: TGCGCCAGCAGCACCCCCCGAGGGAGGGAGCGGGAGGGCCGCGGCACAGATACGCAGTATTTT.

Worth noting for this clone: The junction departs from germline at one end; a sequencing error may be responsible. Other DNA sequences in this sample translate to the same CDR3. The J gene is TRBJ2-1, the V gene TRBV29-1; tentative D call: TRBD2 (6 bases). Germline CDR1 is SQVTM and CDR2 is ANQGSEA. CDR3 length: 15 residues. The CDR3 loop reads CSVEGWRGSYNEQFF. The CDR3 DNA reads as TGCAGCGTTGAAGGGTGGAGGGGCTCTTACAATGAACAGTTCTTC.

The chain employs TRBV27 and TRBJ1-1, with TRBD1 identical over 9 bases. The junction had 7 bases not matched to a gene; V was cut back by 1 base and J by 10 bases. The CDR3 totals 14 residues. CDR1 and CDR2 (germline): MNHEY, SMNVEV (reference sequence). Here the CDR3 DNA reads TGTGCCAGCAGTTTATTAGGGACAGGGAGTATAGCTTTCTTT. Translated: CASSLLGTGSIAFF.

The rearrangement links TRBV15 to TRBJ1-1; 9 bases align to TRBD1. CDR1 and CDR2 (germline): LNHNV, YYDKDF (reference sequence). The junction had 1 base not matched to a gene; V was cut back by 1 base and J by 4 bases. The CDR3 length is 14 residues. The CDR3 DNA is TGTGCCACCAGCAGAGGGGGACAGGGCACTGAAGCTTTCTTT. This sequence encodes CATSRGGQGTEAFF.

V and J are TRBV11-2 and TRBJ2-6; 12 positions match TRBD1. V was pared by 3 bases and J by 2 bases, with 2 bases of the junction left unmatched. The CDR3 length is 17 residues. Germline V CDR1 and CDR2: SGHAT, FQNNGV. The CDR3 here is CASSLGQGAPGANVLTF. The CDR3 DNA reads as TGTGCCAGCAGCTTGGGACAGGGGGCTCCTGGGGCCAACGTCCTGACTTTC.

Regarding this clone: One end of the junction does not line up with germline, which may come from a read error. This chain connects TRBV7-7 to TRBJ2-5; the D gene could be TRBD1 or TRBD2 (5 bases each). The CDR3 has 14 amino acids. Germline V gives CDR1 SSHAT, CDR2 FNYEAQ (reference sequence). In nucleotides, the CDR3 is TGTGCTAGCAGCTTAGCGCCAGGGCAAGAGACCCAGTACTTC. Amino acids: CASSLAPGQETQYF.

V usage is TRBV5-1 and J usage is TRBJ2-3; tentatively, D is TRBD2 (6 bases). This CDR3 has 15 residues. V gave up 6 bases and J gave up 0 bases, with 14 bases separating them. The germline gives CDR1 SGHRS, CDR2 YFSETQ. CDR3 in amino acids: CASTPSVTSTDTQYF. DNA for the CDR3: TGCGCCAGCACCCCTAGCGTAACTAGCACAGATACGCAGTATTTT. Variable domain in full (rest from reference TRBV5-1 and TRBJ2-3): KAGVTQTPRYLIKTRGQQVTLSCSPISGHRSVSWYQQTPGQGLQFLFEYFSETQRNKGNFPGRFSGRQFSNSRSEMNVSTLELGDSALYLCASTPSVTSTDTQYFGPGTRLTVL.